This T cell receptor beta chain is drawn from a study of blood T cell repertoires in COVID-19. Looking at the study overall: Spain, Italy and the United States supplied samples that represented acute and convalescent COVID-19. T cells, B-cell-depleted T cells, or PBMCs provided the cDNA or gDNA that served as material.

The CDR3 consists of 14 residues. Germline CDR1 is SGHNT and CDR2 is YYREEE (reference sequence). Between the trimmed V and J ends, which lost 4 bases and 0 bases, there was a span of 5 bases. In the original analysis: The authors estimated nucleated cell counts from reference gene primer amplification. Sequencing was performed with immunoSEQ multiplex PCR; in TCRdb, only in-frame clones are kept and a portion is missing. V and J calls and clone size are as listed in that table; D and trimming were resolved from the DNA. The top ten clones hold 25% to 30% of a sample with tens of thousands of clones, over 60% of them seen once.

Sequenced input: peripheral blood. This receptor was taken from a woman of 80 years or more with active or convalescent COVID-19. This chain uses TRBV5-4 with TRBJ2-6; D is unresolved. The CDR3: CASSPSSGANVLTF. The CDR3 coding sequence is TGTGCCAGCAGCCCTAGCTCTGGGGCCAACGTCCTGACTTTC.